The present T cell receptor beta chain was sequenced within a study of blood T cell repertoires in COVID-19. Looking at the study overall: The analysed material was cDNA or gDNA that came from T cells, B-cell-depleted T cells, or PBMCs.

Individuals aged 18 to 89 years were recruited from approximately 24 US areas. Participants' own reports of clinical history determined their cohort assignment. No more than 2 weeks before study entry, exposed participants had met a case of COVID-19. Repertoires were generated with immunoSEQ multiplex PCR, while TCRdb's copy carries only in-frame clones and drops some. The repertoire consists of roughly 400,000 clones, with around nine tenths occurring once and the leading ten covering approximately 1.5%. The CDR3 spans 15 residues. Looked up from germline, CDR1 is LNHDA and CDR2 is SQIVND (reference sequence). The V gene lost 3 bases and the J gene lost 0 bases, with 8 bases spanning the gap.

The chain has TRBV19 and TRBJ2-2; D is uncertain. The sample was PBMCs or T cells enriched from blood (not recorded which). The receptor was derived from a woman aged 18 to 35 who had been exposed to COVID-19. CDR3 amino acids: CASSIVYSNTGELFF. The CDR3 DNA reads as TGTGCCAGTAGTATTGTATATTCGAACACCGGGGAGCTGTTTTTT.